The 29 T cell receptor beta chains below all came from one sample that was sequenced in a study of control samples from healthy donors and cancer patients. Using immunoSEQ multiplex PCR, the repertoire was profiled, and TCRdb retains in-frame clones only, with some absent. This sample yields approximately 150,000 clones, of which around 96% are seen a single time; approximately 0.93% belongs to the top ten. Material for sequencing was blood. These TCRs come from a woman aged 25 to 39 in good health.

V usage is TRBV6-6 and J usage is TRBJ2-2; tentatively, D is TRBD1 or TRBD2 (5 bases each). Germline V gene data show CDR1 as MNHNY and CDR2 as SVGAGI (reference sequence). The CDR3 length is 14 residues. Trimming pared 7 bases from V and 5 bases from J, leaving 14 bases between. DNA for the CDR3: TGTGCCAGCATCCCCGTGGGGGAGACCGGGGAGCTGTTTTTT. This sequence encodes CASIPVGETGELFF.

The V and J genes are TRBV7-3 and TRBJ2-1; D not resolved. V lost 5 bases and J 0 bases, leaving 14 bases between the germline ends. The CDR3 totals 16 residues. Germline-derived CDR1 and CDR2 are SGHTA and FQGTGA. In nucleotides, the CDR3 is TGTGCCAGCAGCCCGTACACGTTTACCTCCTACAATGAGCAGTTCTTC. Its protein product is CASSPYTFTSYNEQFF.

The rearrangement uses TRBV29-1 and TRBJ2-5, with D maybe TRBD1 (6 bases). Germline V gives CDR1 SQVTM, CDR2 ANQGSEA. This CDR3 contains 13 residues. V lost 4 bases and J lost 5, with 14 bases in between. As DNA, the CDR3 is TGCAGCGTTGGTGGGGGCAGGCGGGAGACCCAGTACTTC. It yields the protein CSVGGGRRETQYF.

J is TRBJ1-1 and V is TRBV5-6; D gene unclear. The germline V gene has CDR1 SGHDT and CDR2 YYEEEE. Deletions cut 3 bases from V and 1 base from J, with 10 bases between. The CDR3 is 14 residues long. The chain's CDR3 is CASSSDLGNTEAFF. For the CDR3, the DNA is TGTGCCAGCAGCTCGGATCTCGGGAACACTGAAGCTTTCTTT.

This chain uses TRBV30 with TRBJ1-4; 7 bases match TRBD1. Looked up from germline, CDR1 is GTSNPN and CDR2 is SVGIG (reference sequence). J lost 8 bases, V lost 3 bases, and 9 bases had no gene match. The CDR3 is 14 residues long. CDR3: CAWRGTGAEEKLFF. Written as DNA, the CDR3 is TGTGCCTGGAGGGGCACAGGGGCAGAGGAAAAACTGTTTTTT.

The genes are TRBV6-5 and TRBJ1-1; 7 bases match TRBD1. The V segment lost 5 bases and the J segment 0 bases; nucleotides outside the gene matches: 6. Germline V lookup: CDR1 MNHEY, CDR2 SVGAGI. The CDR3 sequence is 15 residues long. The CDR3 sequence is CASSQRGQMNTEAFF. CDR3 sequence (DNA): TGTGCCAGCAGTCAACGGGGACAGATGAACACTGAAGCTTTCTTT.

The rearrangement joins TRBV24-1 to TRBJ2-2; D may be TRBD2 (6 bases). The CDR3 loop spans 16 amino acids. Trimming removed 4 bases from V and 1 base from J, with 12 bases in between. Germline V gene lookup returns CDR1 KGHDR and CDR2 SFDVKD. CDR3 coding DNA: TGTGCCACCAGTGACCCTATCGGGGGGAACACCGGGGAGCTGTTTTTT. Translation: CATSDPIGGNTGELFF.

The CDR3 reads CASSLWDRVSYEQYF. The CDR3 nucleotides read TGTGCCAGCAGTTTATGGGACAGAGTCTCCTACGAGCAGTACTTC. V is TRBV27 and J is TRBJ2-7; 7 nucleotides match TRBD1. The V segment lost 1 base and the J segment 0 bases; nucleotides outside the gene matches: 3. This CDR3 has 15 amino acids. Germline V gives CDR1 MNHEY, CDR2 SMNVEV (reference sequence).

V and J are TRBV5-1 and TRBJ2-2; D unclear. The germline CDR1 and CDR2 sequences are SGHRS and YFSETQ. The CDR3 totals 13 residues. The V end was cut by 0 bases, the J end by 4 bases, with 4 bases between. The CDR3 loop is CASSLAGTGELFF. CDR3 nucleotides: TGCGCCAGCAGCTTGGCTGGCACCGGGGAGCTGTTTTTT.

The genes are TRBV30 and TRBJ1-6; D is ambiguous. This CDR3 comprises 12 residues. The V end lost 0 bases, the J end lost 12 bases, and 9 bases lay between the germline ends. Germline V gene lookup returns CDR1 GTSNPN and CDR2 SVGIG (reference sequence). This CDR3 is CAWSVPDGPLHF. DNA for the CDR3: TGTGCCTGGAGTGTACCCGACGGACCCCTCCACTTT.

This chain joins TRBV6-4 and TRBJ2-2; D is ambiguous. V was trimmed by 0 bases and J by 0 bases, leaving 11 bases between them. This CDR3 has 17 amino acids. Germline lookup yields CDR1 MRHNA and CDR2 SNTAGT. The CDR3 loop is CASSDSATHPNTGELFF. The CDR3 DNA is TGTGCCAGCAGTGACTCGGCAACACACCCGAACACCGGGGAGCTGTTTTTT.

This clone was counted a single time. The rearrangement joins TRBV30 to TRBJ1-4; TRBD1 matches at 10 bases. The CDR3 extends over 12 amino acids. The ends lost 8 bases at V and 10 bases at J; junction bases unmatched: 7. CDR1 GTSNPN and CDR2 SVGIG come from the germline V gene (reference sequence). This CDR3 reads CAVDRGPGKLFF. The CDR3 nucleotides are TGTGCCGTAGACAGGGGGCCCGGAAAACTGTTTTTT.

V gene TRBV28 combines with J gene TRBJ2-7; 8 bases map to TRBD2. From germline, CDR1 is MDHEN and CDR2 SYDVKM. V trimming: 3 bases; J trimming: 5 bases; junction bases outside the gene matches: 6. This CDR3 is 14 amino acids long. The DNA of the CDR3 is TGTGCCAGCAGTTTTGCGGGAGGTATGAACGAGCAGTACTTC. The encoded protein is CASSFAGGMNEQYF.

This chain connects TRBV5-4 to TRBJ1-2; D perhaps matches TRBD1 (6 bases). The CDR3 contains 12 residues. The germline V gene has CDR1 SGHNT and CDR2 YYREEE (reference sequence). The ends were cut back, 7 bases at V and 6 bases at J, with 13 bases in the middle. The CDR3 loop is CASRGAWDGYTF. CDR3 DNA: TGTGCCAGCCGGGGGGCTTGGGATGGCTACACCTTC.

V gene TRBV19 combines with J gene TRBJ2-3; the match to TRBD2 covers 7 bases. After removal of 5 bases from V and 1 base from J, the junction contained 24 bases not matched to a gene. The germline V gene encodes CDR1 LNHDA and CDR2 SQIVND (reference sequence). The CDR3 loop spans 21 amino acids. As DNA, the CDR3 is TGTGCCAGTAGTCCCGGGGCTTACTGGGGGGAGGGGAAAGGCGGCACAGATACGCAGTATTTT. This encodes CASSPGAYWGEGKGGTDTQYF.

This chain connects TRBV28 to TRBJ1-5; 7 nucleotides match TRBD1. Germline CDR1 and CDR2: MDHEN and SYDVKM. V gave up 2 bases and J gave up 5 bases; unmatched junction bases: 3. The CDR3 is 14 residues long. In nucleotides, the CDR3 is TGTGCCAGCAGTTTAGGGACAGTTGATCAGCCCCAGCATTTT. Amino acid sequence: CASSLGTVDQPQHF.

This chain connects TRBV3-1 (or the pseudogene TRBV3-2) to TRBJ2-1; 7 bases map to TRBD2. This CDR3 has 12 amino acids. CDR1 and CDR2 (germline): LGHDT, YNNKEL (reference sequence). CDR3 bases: TGTGCTAGGGGCGGGAGACTAAGTGAGCAGTTCTTC. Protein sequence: CARGGRLSEQFF.

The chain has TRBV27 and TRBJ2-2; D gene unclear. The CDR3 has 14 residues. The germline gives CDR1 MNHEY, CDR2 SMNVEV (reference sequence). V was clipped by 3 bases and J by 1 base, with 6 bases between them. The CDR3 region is CASSFPGNTGELFF. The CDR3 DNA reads TGTGCCAGCAGTTTTCCAGGGAACACCGGGGAGCTGTTTTTT.

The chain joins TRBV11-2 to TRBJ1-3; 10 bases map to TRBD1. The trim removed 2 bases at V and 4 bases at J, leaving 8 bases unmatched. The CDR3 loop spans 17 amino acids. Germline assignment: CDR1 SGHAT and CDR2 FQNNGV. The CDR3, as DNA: TGTGCCAGCAGCTTAACGGGGGACAGGGGACGGGGAAACACCATATATTTT. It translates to CASSLTGDRGRGNTIYF.

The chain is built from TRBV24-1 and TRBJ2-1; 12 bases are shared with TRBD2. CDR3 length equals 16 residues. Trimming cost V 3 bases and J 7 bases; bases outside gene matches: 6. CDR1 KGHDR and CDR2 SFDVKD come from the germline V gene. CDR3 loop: CATSDLGLAGGNEQFF. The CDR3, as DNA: TGTGCCACCAGTGATCTAGGCCTAGCGGGAGGGAATGAGCAGTTCTTC.

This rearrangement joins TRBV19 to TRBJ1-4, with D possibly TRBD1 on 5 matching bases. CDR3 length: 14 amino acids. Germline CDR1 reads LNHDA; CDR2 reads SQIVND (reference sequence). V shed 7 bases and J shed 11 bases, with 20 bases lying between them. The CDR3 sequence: CASTSQGVSGKLFF. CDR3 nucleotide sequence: TGTGCCAGTACCTCGCAGGGAGTCTCCGGGAAACTGTTTTTT.

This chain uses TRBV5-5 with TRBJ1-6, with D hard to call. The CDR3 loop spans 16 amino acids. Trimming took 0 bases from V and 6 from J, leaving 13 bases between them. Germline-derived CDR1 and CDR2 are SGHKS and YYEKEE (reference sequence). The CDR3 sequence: CASSLAGGKGNSPLHF. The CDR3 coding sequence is TGTGCCAGCAGCTTGGCCGGTGGGAAGGGTAATTCACCCCTCCACTTT.

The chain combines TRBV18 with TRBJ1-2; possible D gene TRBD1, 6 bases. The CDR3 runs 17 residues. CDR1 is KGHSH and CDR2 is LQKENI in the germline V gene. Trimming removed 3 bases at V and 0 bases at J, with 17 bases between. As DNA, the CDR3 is TGTGCCAGCTCACCCCGGGGGGCTCAGAGTGCTAACTATGGCTACACCTTC. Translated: CASSPRGAQSANYGYTF.

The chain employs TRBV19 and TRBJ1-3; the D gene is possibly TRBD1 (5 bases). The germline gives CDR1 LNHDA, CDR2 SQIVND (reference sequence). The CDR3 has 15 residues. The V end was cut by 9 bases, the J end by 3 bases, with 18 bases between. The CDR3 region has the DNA TGTGCCAGCCTTCCCAAGGGGCGGATTGGAAACACCATATATTTT. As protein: CASLPKGRIGNTIYF.

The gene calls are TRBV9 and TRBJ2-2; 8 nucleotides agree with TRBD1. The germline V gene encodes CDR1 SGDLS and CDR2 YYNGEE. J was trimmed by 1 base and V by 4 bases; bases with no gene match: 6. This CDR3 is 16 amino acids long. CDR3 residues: CASSPRTGKNTGELFF. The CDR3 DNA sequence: TGTGCCAGCAGCCCAAGGACAGGGAAGAACACCGGGGAGCTGTTTTTT. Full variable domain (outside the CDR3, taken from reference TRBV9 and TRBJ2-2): DSGVTQTPKHLITATGQRVTLRCSPRSGDLSVYWYQQSLDQGLQFLIQYYNGEERAKGNILERFSAQQFPDLHSELNLSSLELGDSALYFCASSPRTGKNTGELFFGEGSRLTVL.

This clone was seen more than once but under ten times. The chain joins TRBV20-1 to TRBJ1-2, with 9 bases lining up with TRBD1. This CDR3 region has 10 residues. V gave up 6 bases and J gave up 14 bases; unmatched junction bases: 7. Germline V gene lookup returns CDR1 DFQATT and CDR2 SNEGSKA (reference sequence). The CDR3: CSAPDRGRTF. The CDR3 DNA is TGCAGTGCCCCGGACAGGGGAAGGACCTTC.

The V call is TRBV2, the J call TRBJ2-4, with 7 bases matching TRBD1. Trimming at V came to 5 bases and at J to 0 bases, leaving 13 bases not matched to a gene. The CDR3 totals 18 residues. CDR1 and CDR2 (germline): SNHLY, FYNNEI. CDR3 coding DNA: TGTGCCAGCAGTTCTGAGGGGGCCTTGACAGTAGCCAAAAACATTCAGTACTTC. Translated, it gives CASSSEGALTVAKNIQYF.

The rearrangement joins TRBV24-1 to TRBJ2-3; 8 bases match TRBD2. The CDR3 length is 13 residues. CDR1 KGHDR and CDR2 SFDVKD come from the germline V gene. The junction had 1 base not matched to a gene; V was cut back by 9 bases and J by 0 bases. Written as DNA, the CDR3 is TGTGCCACCGCGGGAGGAAGCACAGATACGCAGTATTTT. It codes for CATAGGSTDTQYF.

In DNA form, the CDR3 reads TGTGCCAGCAGCGCCGCGACTGACACGTTCATCAAAAAAGAGACCCAGTACTTC. Translation: CASSAATDTFIKKETQYF. The chain employs TRBV6-4 and TRBJ2-5, with D uncertain. CDR1 is MRHNA, CDR2 SNTAGT, per germline. The CDR3 runs 18 residues. V was clipped by 6 bases and J by 3 bases, with 26 bases between them.